These 5 T cell receptor beta chains came from one sample sequenced in a study of cytomegalovirus exposure and HLA in healthy donors. The PCR used 60 Vbeta and 13 Jbeta primers. The protocol was immunoSEQ multiplex PCR, while the TCRdb copy is restricted to in-frame clones and leaves out a portion. This table holds fewer than 130,000 clones, 65% to 80% found once. Material for sequencing was PBMCs. These receptors were taken from a female donor in good health and CMV-seropositive.

The chain has TRBV28 and TRBJ2-2; TRBD1 aligns across 7 bases. The J segment lost 4 bases and the V segment lost 2 bases, leaving 13 bases of the junction unmatched. In germline, CDR1 is MDHEN, CDR2 SYDVKM. This CDR3 region has 18 residues. CDR3 sequence: CASSLSPDRVRVTGELFF. The DNA of the CDR3 is TGTGCCAGCAGTTTAAGTCCCGACAGGGTTCGGGTCACCGGGGAGCTGTTTTTT.

The chain links TRBV18 to TRBJ1-5; TRBD1 agrees at 10 bases. The CDR3 has 14 amino acids. Germline trimming cut 2 bases from V and 6 bases from J; bases unmatched to any gene: 1. Germline V gene lookup returns CDR1 KGHSH and CDR2 LQKENI. The CDR3 region has the DNA TGTGCCAGCTCACCAGACAGGGGGCCTCAGCCCCAGCATTTT. Translation: CASSPDRGPQPQHF.

This chain uses TRBV10-1 with TRBJ1-1; 7 bases are shared with TRBD1. J lost 3 bases, V lost 6 bases, and 4 bases had no gene match. The CDR3 has 13 residues. The germline V gene encodes CDR1 WNHNN and CDR2 SYGVQD (reference sequence). CDR3 in amino acids: CASRATGYTEAFF. CDR3 in DNA: TGCGCCAGCAGGGCGACAGGGTACACTGAAGCTTTCTTT.

V usage is TRBV6-5 and J usage is TRBJ1-1; 8 positions agree with TRBD1. The junction had 12 bases not matched to a gene; V was cut back by 7 bases and J by 5 bases. CDR3 length: 15 amino acids. From germline, CDR1 is MNHEY and CDR2 SVGAGI. The CDR3 region has the DNA TGTGCCAGCAATGAGCGGACAGGGTTTGGAACTGAAGCTTTCTTT. Amino acids: CASNERTGFGTEAFF.

This clone showed up just once. The CDR3 sequence is CSVSGVGGLSYEQYF. CDR3 in DNA: TGCAGCGTGAGCGGGGTGGGGGGGCTATCCTACGAGCAGTACTTC. The V and J genes are TRBV29-1 and TRBJ2-7, with a weak D call TRBD2 (7 bases). Germline loops: CDR1 SQVTM, CDR2 ANQGSEA. Deletions cut 6 bases from V and 1 base from J, with 19 bases between. This CDR3 contains 15 residues.